The 18 T cell receptor beta chains below come from one sample, sequenced in a study of primary melanoma T cells and metastatic recurrence. The protocol was immunoSEQ multiplex PCR, while the TCRdb copy is restricted to in-frame clones and leaves out a portion. The sample shows 3,000 to 4,000 clones, roughly four fifths of them seen only once. Sample: melanoma tumor tissue. All receptors derive from a human donor with melanoma.

V gene TRBV18 combines with J gene TRBJ2-3; no clear D gene. The CDR3 loop spans 13 amino acids. V was shortened by 1 base and J by 4 bases, with 6 bases between the two germline ends. From germline, CDR1 is KGHSH and CDR2 LQKENI. The CDR3 here is CASSPQLPDTQYF. DNA for the CDR3: TGTGCCAGCTCACCACAATTACCAGATACGCAGTATTTT.

The chain couples TRBV30 to TRBJ2-2; D is unclear. Germline loops: CDR1 GTSNPN, CDR2 SVGIG (reference sequence). V shed 3 bases and J shed 10 bases, with 9 bases lying between them. The CDR3 loop spans 11 amino acids. CDR3 DNA sequence: TGTGCCTGGAGCCCCGCCTCGGAGCTGTTTTTT. Translating gives CAWSPASELFF.

V usage is TRBV6-8 and J usage is TRBJ2-3, with 8 bases fitting TRBD2. The V and J ends lost 5 bases and 4 bases, in that order; junction bases with no gene match: 14. The CDR3 contains 17 residues. Germline lookup yields CDR1 MNHGY and CDR2 SAAAGT. The CDR3 reads CASSLTRGLAGADTQYF. The CDR3 coding sequence is TGTGCCAGCAGTCTAACCCGTGGACTAGCTGGGGCAGATACGCAGTATTTT.

V gene TRBV7-8 combines with J gene TRBJ2-7; TRBD1 matches 7 bases. This CDR3 contains 13 residues. The germline V gene has CDR1 SGHVS and CDR2 FQNEAQ. After removal of 6 bases from V and 7 bases from J, the junction contained 9 bases not matched to a gene. The CDR3 DNA sequence: TGTGCCAGCAGGGCCCTGACAGGGATGGAGCAGTACTTC. Translating it yields CASRALTGMEQYF. Filled out from reference TRBV7-8 and TRBJ2-7, the complete variable domain reads GAGVSQSPRYKVAKRGQDVALRCDPISGHVSLFWYQQALGQGPEFLTYFQNEAQLDKSGLPSDRFFAERPEGSVSTLKIQRTQQEDSAVYLCASRALTGMEQYFGPGTRLTVT.

The chain couples TRBV5-1 to TRBJ1-4; tentatively, D is TRBD1 (5 bases). This CDR3 is built from 15 residues. Germline V lookup: CDR1 SGHRS, CDR2 YFSETQ. V lost 0 bases to trimming and J lost 8 bases, with 14 bases between them. The CDR3 loop reads CASSLGFRDREKLFF. CDR3 in DNA: TGCGCCAGCAGCTTGGGTTTTAGGGACCGGGAAAAACTGTTTTTT.

This chain connects TRBV19 to TRBJ2-2; a possible D gene is TRBD1 (5 bases). Germline V gene lookup returns CDR1 LNHDA and CDR2 SQIVND (reference sequence). V lost 1 base, J lost 6 bases, and 12 bases lay in between. This CDR3 comprises 15 residues. In nucleotides, the CDR3 is TGTGCCAGTAGTATAGGGGGCAGGTGGTCCGGGGAGCTGTTTTTT. Encoded protein: CASSIGGRWSGELFF.

V usage is TRBV9 and J usage is TRBJ1-1, with 9 bases identical to TRBD1. This CDR3 comprises 16 residues. The V gene's germline CDR1 is SGDLS and CDR2 YYNGEE. Trimming cost V 5 bases and J 5 bases; bases outside gene matches: 13. CDR3 amino acids: CASSTYRGTGRTEAFF. The CDR3 bases are TGTGCCAGCAGTACCTACAGGGGGACAGGGAGGACTGAAGCTTTCTTT.

This rearrangement joins TRBV6-8 to TRBJ1-2; a possible D gene is TRBD1 (6 bases). This CDR3 is 14 amino acids long. Germline V gene data show CDR1 as MNHGY and CDR2 as SAAAGT. Trimming left V 5 bases short and J 3 bases short, with 13 bases between. The CDR3 loop reads CASSEGGYDYGYTF. The CDR3 DNA sequence: TGTGCCAGCAGTGAGGGGGGTTATGACTATGGCTACACCTTC.

The chain employs TRBV5-1 and TRBJ2-2; TRBD2 is a possible D gene (6 bases). Trimming shortened V by 1 base and J by 3 bases, and 13 bases separated the two germline ends. The germline CDR1 and CDR2 sequences are SGHRS and YFSETQ. This CDR3 spans 16 amino acids. The CDR3 DNA is TGCGCCAGCAGCTTGACGGGGGTTTGGTACACCGGGGAGCTGTTTTTT. Protein: CASSLTGVWYTGELFF.

This clone was observed once. The CDR3, as DNA: TGTGCCACCGATGGACTAGCGTCCGCAGATACGCAGTATTTT. This gives the protein CATDGLASADTQYF. This chain links TRBV6-8 with TRBJ2-3, with 9 bases fitting TRBD2. In germline, CDR1 is MNHGY, CDR2 SAAAGT. This CDR3 has 14 residues. V lost 10 bases, J lost 4 bases, and 9 bases stayed unmatched.

CDR3 protein: CASSPGTWGGEQFF. CDR3 DNA sequence: TGTGCCAGCTCACCAGGGACTTGGGGAGGAGAGCAGTTCTTC. The V call is TRBV18, the J call TRBJ2-1; weak D call: TRBD2 (6 bases). The CDR3 runs to 14 residues. Trimming cost V 2 bases and J 10 bases, with 15 bases left between them. Germline CDR1 is KGHSH and CDR2 is LQKENI.

The chain has TRBV29-1 and TRBJ2-1; tentatively, D is TRBD1 (5 bases). The CDR3 extends over 14 amino acids. V was cut by 0 bases and J by 4 bases, with 10 bases left in between. The V gene's germline CDR1 is SQVTM and CDR2 ANQGSEA. Here the CDR3 reads CSVEDFKGYNEQFF. The CDR3 DNA is TGCAGCGTTGAAGATTTCAAGGGGTACAATGAGCAGTTCTTC.

This chain links TRBV6-8 with TRBJ1-5, with D perhaps TRBD1 (6 bases). Trimming stripped 9 bases from V and 9 bases from J, with 21 bases between. This CDR3 is built from 14 residues. Germline-derived CDR1 and CDR2 are MNHGY and SAAAGT. CDR3 nucleotide sequence: TGTGCCAGTTTTACCCGGGGGGGCAATGTGCCCCAGCATTTT. It translates to CASFTRGGNVPQHF.

This clone has more than one count but fewer than ten. This sequence joins TRBV11-3 and TRBJ2-7; no firm D call. V lost 1 base to trimming and J lost 3 bases, with 13 bases between them. The CDR3 loop spans 15 amino acids. CDR1 is SGHNT, CDR2 YENEEA, per germline. CDR3 nucleotides: TGTGCCAGCAGCTTAGGCCCGACAATAGACTACGAGCAGTACTTC. It codes for CASSLGPTIDYEQYF.

The chain is built from TRBV28 and TRBJ2-7, with 8 bases identical to TRBD1. V lost 7 bases to trimming and J lost 3 bases; unmatched junction nucleotides: 8. Germline CDR1 MDHEN, CDR2 SYDVKM. The CDR3 contains 14 residues. CDR3 sequence (DNA): TGTGCCAGCACCCTAGCAGGGGGCAGCTACGAGCAGTACTTC. It specifies CASTLAGGSYEQYF.

V and J are TRBV6-8 and TRBJ2-7, with no clear D. The CDR3 totals 13 residues. V was pared by 10 bases and J by 5 bases, with 18 bases between. The germline CDR1 and CDR2 sequences are MNHGY and SAAAGT. The CDR3 is CAISRPGTDEQYF. Written as DNA, the CDR3 is TGTGCCATCAGCCGGCCAGGAACCGACGAGCAGTACTTC.

The chain has TRBV5-1 and TRBJ1-5; D is unresolved. CDR1 and CDR2 from the germline V gene are SGHRS and YFSETQ. V lost 0 bases, J lost 3 bases, and 13 bases lay in between. The CDR3 contains 16 residues. The DNA for the CDR3 is TGCGCCAGCAGCTTGGGGCCGCAGGTGGACAATCAGCCCCAGCATTTT. It encodes CASSLGPQVDNQPQHF.

The rearrangement links TRBV11-3 to TRBJ1-1; TRBD1 might be the D (6 bases). Per germline, CDR1 SGHNT and CDR2 YENEEA. V lost 1 base to trimming and J lost 0 bases, with 9 bases between them. This CDR3 contains 15 residues. CDR3 loop: CASSLGQGMNTEAFF. The CDR3 bases are TGTGCCAGCAGCTTAGGTCAGGGGATGAACACTGAAGCTTTCTTT.